This T cell receptor beta chain derives from a study of cytomegalovirus exposure and HLA in healthy donors. Whole-study results and caveats: In a later analysis, most CMV-associated TCR beta chains appeared HLA-restricted. Later genetic work tied a missense DCLRE1C variant to beta-chain V and J trimming.

The CDR3 runs 15 residues. Germline CDR1 is SGHTA and CDR2 is FQGNSA. V dropped 2 bases and J dropped 4; count of bases not matched to a gene: 4. The PCR made use of 60 Vbeta and 13 Jbeta primers. TCRdb's table, derived via immunoSEQ multiplex PCR, lists solely in-frame clones and lacks some. The sample carries over 55,000 clones, around 89% recorded once. About this clone itself: The antigen remains unidentified.

The chain couples TRBV7-2 to TRBJ1-5; 8 bases are shared with TRBD1. The clonotype was recovered from a woman aged 25 to 39 in good health and CMV-seropositive. The sequencing sample was made of PBMCs. As DNA, the CDR3 is TGTGCCAGCAGCTTACCAGGGGGCGGAAATCAGCCCCAGCATTTT. Amino acids: CASSLPGGGNQPQHF.